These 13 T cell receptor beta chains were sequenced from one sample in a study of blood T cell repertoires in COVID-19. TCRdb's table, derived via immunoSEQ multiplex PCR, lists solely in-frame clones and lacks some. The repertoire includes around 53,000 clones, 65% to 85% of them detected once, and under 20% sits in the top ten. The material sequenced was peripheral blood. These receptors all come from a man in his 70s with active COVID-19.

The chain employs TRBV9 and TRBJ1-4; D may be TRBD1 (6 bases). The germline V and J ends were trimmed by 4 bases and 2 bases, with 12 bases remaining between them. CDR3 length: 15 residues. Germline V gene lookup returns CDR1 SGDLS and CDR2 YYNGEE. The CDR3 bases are TGTGCCAGCAGCCCCGGGGGGGGCACTAATGAAAAACTGTTTTTT. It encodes CASSPGGGTNEKLFF. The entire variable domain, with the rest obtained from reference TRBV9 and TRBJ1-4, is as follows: DSGVTQTPKHLITATGQRVTLRCSPRSGDLSVYWYQQSLDQGLQFLIQYYNGEERAKGNILERFSAQQFPDLHSELNLSSLELGDSALYFCASSPGGGTNEKLFFGSGTQLSVL.

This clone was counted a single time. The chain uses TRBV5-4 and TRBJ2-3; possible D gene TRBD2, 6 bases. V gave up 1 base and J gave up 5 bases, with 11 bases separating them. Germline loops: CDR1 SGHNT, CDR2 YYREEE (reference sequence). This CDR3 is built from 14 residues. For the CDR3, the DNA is TGTGCCAGCAGCTTGAAGACTAGGAGAGATACGCAGTATTTT. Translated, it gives CASSLKTRRDTQYF.

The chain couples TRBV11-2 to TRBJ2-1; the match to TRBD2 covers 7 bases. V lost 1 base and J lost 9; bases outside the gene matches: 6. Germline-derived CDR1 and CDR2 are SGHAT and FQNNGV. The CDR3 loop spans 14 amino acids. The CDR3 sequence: CASSLAPSGGEQFF. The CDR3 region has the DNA TGTGCCAGCAGCTTAGCCCCTAGCGGAGGTGAGCAGTTCTTC.

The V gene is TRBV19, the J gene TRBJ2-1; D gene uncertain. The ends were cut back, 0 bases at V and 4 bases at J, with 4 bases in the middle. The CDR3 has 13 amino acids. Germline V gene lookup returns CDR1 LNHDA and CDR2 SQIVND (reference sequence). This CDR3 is CASSIDGYNEQFF. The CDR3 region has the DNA TGTGCCAGTAGTATAGACGGGTACAATGAGCAGTTCTTC.

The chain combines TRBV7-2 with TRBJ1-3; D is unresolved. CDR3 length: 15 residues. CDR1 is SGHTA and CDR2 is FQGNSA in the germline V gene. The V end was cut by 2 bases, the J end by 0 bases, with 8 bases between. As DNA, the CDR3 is TGTGCCAGCAGCTTACATGGCATCTCTGGAAACACCATATATTTT. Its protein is CASSLHGISGNTIYF.

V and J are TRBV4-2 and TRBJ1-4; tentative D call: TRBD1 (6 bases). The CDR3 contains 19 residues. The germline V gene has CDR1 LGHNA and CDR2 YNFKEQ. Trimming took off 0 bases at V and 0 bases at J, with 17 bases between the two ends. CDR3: CASSQEHLQGLATNEKLFF. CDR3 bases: TGTGCCAGCAGCCAAGAACATCTACAGGGCCTTGCAACTAATGAAAAACTGTTTTTT.

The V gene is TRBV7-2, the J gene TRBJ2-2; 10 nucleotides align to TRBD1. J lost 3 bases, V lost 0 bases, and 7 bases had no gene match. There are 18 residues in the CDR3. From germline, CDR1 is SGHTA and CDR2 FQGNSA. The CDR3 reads CASSLALRDRGYTGELFF. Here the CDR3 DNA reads TGTGCCAGCAGCTTAGCGCTTCGGGACAGGGGATACACCGGGGAGCTGTTTTTT.

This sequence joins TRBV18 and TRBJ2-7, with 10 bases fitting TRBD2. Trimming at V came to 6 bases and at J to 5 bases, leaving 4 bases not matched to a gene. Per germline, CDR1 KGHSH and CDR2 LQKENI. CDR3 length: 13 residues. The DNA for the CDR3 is TGTGCCAGCTCGCAGGGACTAGCGAACGAGCAGTACTTC. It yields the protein CASSQGLANEQYF.

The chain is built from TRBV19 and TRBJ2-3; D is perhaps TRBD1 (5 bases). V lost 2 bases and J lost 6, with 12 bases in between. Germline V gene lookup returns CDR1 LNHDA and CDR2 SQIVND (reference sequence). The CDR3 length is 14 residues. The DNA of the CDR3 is TGTGCCAGTAGTATACGACAGTTCTCGGATACGCAGTATTTT. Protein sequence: CASSIRQFSDTQYF. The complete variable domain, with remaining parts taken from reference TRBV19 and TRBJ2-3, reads DGGITQSPKYLFRKEGQNVTLSCEQNLNHDAMYWYRQDPGQGLRLIYYSQIVNDFQKGDIAEGYSVSREKKESFPLTVTSAQKNPTAFYLCASSIRQFSDTQYFGPGTRLTVL.

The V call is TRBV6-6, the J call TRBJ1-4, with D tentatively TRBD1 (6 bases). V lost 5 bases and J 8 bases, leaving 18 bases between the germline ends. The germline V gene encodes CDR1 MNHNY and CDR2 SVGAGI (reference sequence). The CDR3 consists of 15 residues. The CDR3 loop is CASSPGQLMREKLFF. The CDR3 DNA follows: TGTGCCAGCAGTCCCGGACAGCTGATGAGAGAAAAACTGTTTTTT.

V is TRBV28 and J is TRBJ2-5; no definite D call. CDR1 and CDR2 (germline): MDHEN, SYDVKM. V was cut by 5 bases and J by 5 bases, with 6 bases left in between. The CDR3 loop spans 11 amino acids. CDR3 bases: TGTGCCAGCAGTCTACTCGAGACCCAGTACTTC. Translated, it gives CASSLLETQYF.

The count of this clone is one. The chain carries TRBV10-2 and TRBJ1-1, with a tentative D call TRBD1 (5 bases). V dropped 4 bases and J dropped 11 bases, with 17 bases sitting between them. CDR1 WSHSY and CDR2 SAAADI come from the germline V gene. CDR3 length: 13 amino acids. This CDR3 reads CASSGGEGYAAFF. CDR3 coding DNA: TGCGCCAGCAGTGGGGGGGAGGGATATGCGGCTTTCTTT.

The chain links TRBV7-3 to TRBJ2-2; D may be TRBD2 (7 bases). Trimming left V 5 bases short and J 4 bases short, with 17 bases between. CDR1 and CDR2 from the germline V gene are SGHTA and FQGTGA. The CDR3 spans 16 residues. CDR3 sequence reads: CASSPPWGGATGELFF. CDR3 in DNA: TGTGCCAGCAGCCCACCGTGGGGGGGGGCCACCGGGGAGCTGTTTTTT.